The TCR beta chain described here comes from a study of regulatory T cells in long-lasting Graves disease. General observations from the study: Under persistent disease, TRBV28, TRBJ1-2 and TRBJ2-5 were used preferentially.

iRepertoire HTBI primers and Arm-PCR of CDR3 regions built TCR beta libraries. TCRdb re-called the multiplex PCR reads through MiXCR, storing one row per CDR3 protein. The sample consists of fewer than 650,000 distinct CDR3 sequences, 16% of them appearing once. Germline V gene lookup returns CDR1 LGHDT and CDR2 YNNKEL (reference sequence). Trimming took off 4 bases at V and 0 bases at J, with 13 bases between the two ends. CDR3 length: 15 amino acids. This clonotype appeared many times. Its specificity is unknown. Stated time point: newly diagnosed GD, antithyroid drugs for less than 3 months. RNA isolated from PBMCs was used to make the TCR library. The sample was also linked to a second study, of T cells in Graves' hyperthyroidism and ophthalmopathy.

This clonotype was obtained from a woman in her thirties with Graves disease. Material: peripheral blood mononuclear cells (PBMCs), obtained at new diagnosis, from a patient treated with antithyroid drugs. The chain employs TRBV3-1 and TRBJ2-7; D call uncertain. The CDR3 loop is CASSLYLRGSYEQYF. DNA of the CDR3: TGTGCCAGCAGCCTCTACTTGCGCGGCTCCTACGAGCAGTACTTC.